Included here is one T cell receptor (beta chain) sequence, with context. Its antigen remains unidentified. Base qualities are missing; no much larger clone stands one base away. Whole blood was collected in K2EDTA tubes by collaborating institutions according to the institutions' own protocols. For TCRbeta analysis, collaborators shipped samples in one of three forms: frozen whole blood, isolated PBMCs, or DNA extracted from either of those sample types. TCRbeta CDR3 regions were amplified from genomic DNA by means of the immunoSEQ Assay, a bias-controlled multiplex PCR. The study's processing was this. Within the assay, amplification of reference gene primers was used to estimate how many nucleated cells each sample contained. To quantify the absolute abundance of each unique TCRbeta CDR3 rearrangement, sequence reads were collapsed and filtered. Productive Simpson clonality was computed per sample as the square root of Simpson's diversity index over productive rearrangements. Sourced from immuneACCESS, this table was stored by TCRdb with only in-frame sequences that have V and J called. A share of the clones is absent; for the studies checked, an unresolved V gene accounts for under half, and the remainder has no known explanation. The V and J calls and clone size were taken over from that table, and D and trimming were inferred from the DNA. The sample table contains fewer than 35,000 clones; only one count was recorded for roughly 80% of them. The top ten clonotypes cover around 2% of the sample.

The sample comes from a study of blood T cell repertoires in COVID-19 (dated by TCRdb to about 2020). For the study in its entirety: Collaborator samples came from the United States, Italy and Spain and covered acute and convalescent phases of COVID-19. The material from the prospective study consisted of cDNA or gDNA derived from T cells, B-cell-depleted T cells, or PBMCs. Subjects who had been exposed to COVID-19, were actively infected with it, or had recovered from it provided the deeply sampled blood TCRbeta repertoires that made up the dataset. The repertoires were released in a freely available public database intended as a resource for research on the immune response to SARS-CoV-2. Samples came from the ongoing ImmuneRACE study (first 160 participants) plus 1,254 subjects from 6 global collaborators. The sample metadata nearly always contained a de-identified subject ID, COVID-19 status, age in years and sex. HLA class I and class II types, where available, came from metadata supplied by the sample provider rather than from assay-based typing. The study at large found these results: How much clinical and demographic metadata was included differed by source and by participant, and the metadata was provided uncurated.

The trim is 4 bases for V and 0 bases for J, with a gap of 14 bases between the germline ends. CDR3 length: 16 amino acids, cysteine to phenylalanine. The retained sequence is limited to the CDR3, 48 bases, with the frame set at the first base. Looking up the germline V gene (reference sequence) yields CDR1 SGHKS and CDR2 YYEKEE. The chain is made from TRBV5-5 and TRBJ2-1; TRBD1 is possibly the D segment (5 matching bases). Sequenced input: peripheral blood. This clonotype was sampled from a man at least 80 years old with active or convalescent COVID-19. The CDR3 is CASSLDVDSSYNEQFF. The DNA sequence is as follows: TGTGCCAGCAGCCTGGACGTAGACAGCTCCTACAATGAGCAGTTCTTC.